The T cell receptor (beta chain) under discussion was sequenced for a study of cytomegalovirus exposure and HLA in healthy donors. The V gene's germline CDR1 is KGHSH and CDR2 LQKENI. The V end lost 1 base, the J end lost 4 bases, and 10 bases lay between the germline ends. The CDR3 contains 14 residues. 60 Vbeta and 13 Jbeta primers were used in PCR. Profiling relied on immunoSEQ multiplex PCR, and the TCRdb table lists in-frame clones only, not all of them. The table lists some 150,000 clones, less than 10% of them singletons. About this clone: Its target is not known.

General study points: Earlier findings revealed that most TCR beta V segments proved productive either about 87% or about 30% of the time.

This TCR was sampled from a man aged 45 to 65 in good health and CMV-seronegative. The V and J genes are TRBV18 and TRBJ1-2, with D possibly being TRBD1 (5 bases). Material: PBMCs. Here the CDR3 DNA reads TGTGCCAGCTCACCACGAGACAGTCCCTATGGCTACACCTTC. Residues: CASSPRDSPYGYTF.